This T cell receptor beta chain was documented in a study of blood T cell repertoires in COVID-19. As for the study in general: Samples of COVID-19 (acute and convalescent) were obtained from the United States, Italy and Spain. PBMCs, B-cell-depleted T cells, or T cells provided the cDNA or gDNA that made up the material.

This CDR3 has 17 residues. The V gene lost 0 bases and the J gene lost 3 bases, with 18 bases spanning the gap. Germline V CDR1 and CDR2: SGDLS, YYNGEE. This clone was detected only once. Methods used by the authors: Scientists estimated how many nucleated cells there were by amplifying reference gene primers. Profiled with immunoSEQ multiplex PCR; TCRdb holds only in-frame clones, not every one. V and J calls and clone size are as listed in that table; D and trimming were resolved from the DNA. The sample carries about 240,000 clones, 86% recorded once. The chain links TRBV9 to TRBJ1-1, with D maybe TRBD1 (6 bases). Sequencing used peripheral blood. This clonotype was sampled from a man aged 55-75 years with acute or convalescent COVID-19. The CDR3 is CASSVEGRGALDTEAFF. The DNA of the CDR3 is TGTGCCAGCAGCGTAGAGGGCAGGGGTGCCCTGGACACTGAAGCTTTCTTT. Full variable domain (missing parts from reference TRBV9 and TRBJ1-1): DSGVTQTPKHLITATGQRVTLRCSPRSGDLSVYWYQQSLDQGLQFLIQYYNGEERAKGNILERFSAQQFPDLHSELNLSSLELGDSALYFCASSVEGRGALDTEAFFGQGTRLTVV.